This TCR beta chain appears in the sequencing data of a study of shared clonotypes between healthy human individuals (dated by TCRdb to 2018 to 2020). For context, the study as a whole: The cohort included three men and two women between 18 and 49 years of age. For each donor, CD4 naive and CD4 memory were each given three plates, CD8 naive was given two plates, and CD8 memory was given one plate. Per donor, leukapheresis produced somewhere between about 0.8 and 9 billion PBMCs. The study deeply sequenced blood TCR repertoires of five healthy adults to estimate repertoire size and the extent of clonotype sharing between individuals. To increase sequencing depth and limit assay-specific biases, different laboratories used diverse techniques to prepare libraries and sequence TCR repertoires.

About this clone: Its recognized antigen is unknown. Per-base quality was not reported, and no clone a single base away is much larger than it.

The study at large found these results: Larger estimated clonotype richness was generally found for naive subsets than for memory subsets. Pairwise subsampling indicated that sequencing depth was expected to affect the degree of clonotype sharing among donors. Even with the large sequencing depth, rarefaction of the sorted-subset datasets indicated that sequencing was incomplete. When a few donors were compared, the shared fraction of clonotypes was about 5% for naive CD4, over 3% for naive CD8, 2% to 2.5% for memory CD4, and 0.4% for memory CD8. Sampling was restricted to blood, and TCR repertoires in tissues likely differ from the TCR repertoires found in blood. Higher generation probabilities were observed for clonotypes shared by all four sorted-subset donors than for non-shared clonotypes. The genetic and exposure-history diversity represented was limited by the small number of donors.

Healthy HIV-negative adults with no recently reported acute infections or vaccinations were included as donors. Every donor was a Caucasian adult living in Nashville, Tennessee, USA. Magnetic negative selection was used to enrich CD4+ T cells, after which naive cells were positively selected on CD45RA and the negative fraction became the memory subset. Blood was obtained by leukapheresis, after which PBMCs were separated by Ficoll-Histopaque density gradient centrifugation and cryopreserved in liquid nitrogen vapor phase. Purity and quantity of every magnetically sorted T cell population were checked by analytical flow cytometry. Genomic DNA was isolated from each sorted fraction and quantified by UV absorbance on a Nanodrop 2000c. Using the deep immunoSEQ assay, multiplex PCR amplified TCR CDR3 regions from genomic DNA. Genomic DNA extracted from each cell subset was distributed evenly over all wells of several immunoSEQ 96-well plates, and each plate served as one replicate. For sorted subsets, around 0.2 ug of genomic DNA, equivalent to 30,000 or so T cell genomes, went into each replicate PCR. Purified libraries were quantified with a Qubit 3.0 fluorometer, sized on a Bioanalyzer 2100, and re-quantified with the KAPA Library Quantification kit. A separate single-read 150-cycle Illumina NextSeq 550 flow cell was used to sequence each immunoSEQ 96-well plate. The published analysis was carried out like this. Because the immunoSEQ output held only junctional sequences and lacked quality scores, the filtering could not match the filtering applied to full-length reads. Sequences were annotated with PyIR, a Python wrapper for IgBLAST v1.9, and V/J genes and CDR3 were assigned using IMGT germline references. Reads were filtered out if the reads had weak V/J assignments (E-value above 1e-6), no CDR3, stop codons, out-of-frame junctions, or ambiguous translated residues. V3J clonotypes were defined as sequences sharing the same inferred V gene, J gene, and CDR3 amino acid sequence. To compute the percentage overlap between repertoires, the number of shared unique clonotypes was divided by the size of the smaller repertoire. Richness of each repertoire was evaluated using RTK rarefaction, the Chao1 estimator, and Recon v2.1 estimates of unobserved clonotypes. Generation probabilities for all TCRbeta clonotypes obtained by the gDNA method from a few donors were computed using OLGA. The table comes from immuneACCESS by way of TCRdb, which keeps in-frame sequences with V and J called. Part of the clones is missing from these tables; in studies checked, under half for an unresolved V gene and the rest for unknown reasons. That table furnishes V, J and clone size, whereas the DNA furnished D and trimming. In all, the sample holds 2 million to 2.5 million clones, and 85% to 95% of those were seen once. The ten largest clones add up to 0.1% to 0.15% of the sample.

Including the terminal cysteine and phenylalanine, the CDR3 comprises 13 residues. Only the CDR3 region is kept as DNA, spanning 39 bases read in frame from base 1. According to the germline V gene, CDR1 reads KGHSH and CDR2 reads LQKENI. At the junction V is shortened by 3 bases and J by 2 bases, with 7 bases in between. Recombination connected TRBV18 to TRBJ1-1; too little of a D gene remains to name it. This sequence originates from a man between 18 and 35 years old in good health. The sequencing input was naive CD4+ T cells sorted from blood. According to the study, the label for this sample's cell subset or site signals: CD45RA+ positively selected. The CDR3 in this case is CASSPVQNTEAFF. The nucleotides are TGTGCCAGCTCACCGGTCCAAAACACTGAAGCTTTCTTT.